These 9 T cell receptor beta chains share one sample of origin, sequenced in a study of cytomegalovirus exposure and HLA in healthy donors. In the PCR, 60 Vbeta and 13 Jbeta primers were used. Generated by immunoSEQ multiplex PCR, the TCRdb table keeps only in-frame clones and is missing some. The sample carries under 200,000 clones, 80% to 85% recorded once. The sample comprised PBMCs. The receptors here all came from a woman aged 18-30 years in good health and CMV-seropositive.

The chain has TRBV9 and TRBJ2-3; D may be TRBD2 (5 bases). The CDR3 covers 14 residues. Germline CDR1 SGDLS, CDR2 YYNGEE. The V gene lost 0 bases and the J gene lost 8 bases, with 13 bases spanning the gap. The CDR3 loop reads CASSVDWDEGTQYF. CDR3 DNA sequence: TGTGCCAGCAGCGTAGACTGGGATGAGGGTACGCAGTATTTT.

V is TRBV30 and J is TRBJ2-5; TRBD2 agrees at 9 bases. The CDR3 runs 13 residues. V gave up 5 bases and J gave up 3 bases; unmatched junction bases: 4. Germline-derived CDR1 and CDR2 are GTSNPN and SVGIG (reference sequence). The CDR3 nucleotides are TGTGCCTGGGACCCTAGCGGGGAAGAGACCCAGTACTTC. Its protein product is CAWDPSGEETQYF.

The count of this clone is one. The chain links TRBV4-3 to TRBJ1-1, with D perhaps TRBD1 (5 bases). Germline V CDR1 and CDR2: LGHNA, YSLEER. V was trimmed by 3 bases and J by 10 bases, leaving 18 bases between them. The CDR3 runs to 14 residues. The CDR3 DNA reads TGCGCCAGCAGCCAGGAAGGAGGGGACCTTTCAGCTTTCTTT. Translated: CASSQEGGDLSAFF.

The chain combines TRBV11-2 with TRBJ2-7, with D tentatively TRBD2 (5 bases). The CDR3 is 13 amino acids. Trimming took 3 bases from V and 3 from J, leaving 9 bases between them. The V gene's germline CDR1 is SGHAT and CDR2 FQNNGV. For the CDR3, the DNA is TGTGCCAGCAGCTTCGGGAACGGCTACGAGCAGTACTTC. The encoded protein is CASSFGNGYEQYF.

This clone was observed a few times. The rearrangement links TRBV6-1 to TRBJ2-5, with 7 nucleotides matching TRBD1. The V gene end was trimmed by 7 bases and the J gene end by 5 bases; junction bases not matched to a gene: 10. Germline CDR1 reads MNHNS; CDR2 reads SASEGT. The CDR3 totals 14 residues. The CDR3 bases are TGTGCCAGCACCCTTAGACAGGGTCGGGAGACCCAGTACTTC. Translation: CASTLRQGRETQYF.

The V gene is TRBV7-9, the J gene TRBJ2-3, with D uncertain. Germline V gene sequence: CDR1 SEHNR, CDR2 FQNEAQ (reference sequence). CDR3 size: 12 residues. The V end lost 5 bases, the J end lost 4 bases, and 7 bases lay between the germline ends. DNA of the CDR3: TGTGCCAGCAGCCACCGGGCAGATACGCAGTATTTT. This codes for CASSHRADTQYF. The full variable domain, rest sourced from reference TRBV7-9 and TRBJ2-3, is DTGVSQNPRHKITKRGQNVTFRCDPISEHNRLYWYRQTLGQGPEFLTYFQNEAQLEKSRLLSDRFSAERPKGSFSTLEIQRTEQGDSAMYLCASSHRADTQYFGPGTRLTVL.

CDR3 nucleotides: TGTGCCAGCAGCCCCCGACTAGCGGGGGGATTCACAGATACGCAGTATTTT. Encoded protein: CASSPRLAGGFTDTQYF. This chain links TRBV7-2 with TRBJ2-3; 13 bases agree with TRBD2. After removal of 5 bases from V and 2 bases from J, the junction contained 7 bases not matched to a gene. The CDR3 spans 17 residues. Germline lookup yields CDR1 SGHTA and CDR2 FQGNSA.

This chain links TRBV27 with TRBJ1-5; D is unresolved. Per the germline V gene, CDR1 is MNHEY and CDR2 is SMNVEV (reference sequence). There are 15 residues in the CDR3. The V and J ends lost 0 bases and 4 bases respectively, with 10 bases between them. This chain's CDR3 is CASSLSDGRNQPQHF. The CDR3 DNA follows: TGTGCCAGCAGTTTATCTGATGGGCGAAATCAGCCCCAGCATTTT.

The chain couples TRBV27 to TRBJ1-2, with a possible D match to TRBD1 (5 bases). Germline values: CDR1 MNHEY, CDR2 SMNVEV (reference sequence). V lost 1 base, J lost 5 bases, and 11 bases lay in between. The CDR3 has 14 amino acids. The CDR3 sequence is CASSLWGGRYGYTF. The CDR3, as DNA: TGTGCCAGCAGTTTATGGGGGGGGAGGTATGGCTACACCTTC.